The clone carrying this T cell receptor beta chain was recorded at least ten times. Its antigen is undetermined. This sample was included in a study of response to subunit inactivated influenza vaccine. Study results and limitations: The authors proposed limited new T cell recruitment per seasonal influenza vaccination.

TCRdb recomputed calls from the RT-PCR reads with MiXCR, one row per CDR3 protein. The sample yields 450,000 to 600,000 distinct CDR3 sequences, 7.5% to 8.5% seen once. This TCR came from a man aged 50 to 75 who received an inactivated influenza vaccine. The sequenced sample was PBMCs from blood, obtained less than 30 months after vaccination.

As DNA, the CDR3 is TGCGCCAGCAGCTTGGCCGCGGACAGGGTATTCGAGCAGTTCTTC. Amino acids: CASSLAADRVFEQFF. The V call is TRBV5-1, the J call TRBJ2-1; 8 nucleotides match TRBD1. V was clipped by 0 bases and J by 10 bases; unmatched bases: 9. CDR1 is SGHRS, CDR2 YFSETQ, per germline. The CDR3 sequence is 15 residues long.